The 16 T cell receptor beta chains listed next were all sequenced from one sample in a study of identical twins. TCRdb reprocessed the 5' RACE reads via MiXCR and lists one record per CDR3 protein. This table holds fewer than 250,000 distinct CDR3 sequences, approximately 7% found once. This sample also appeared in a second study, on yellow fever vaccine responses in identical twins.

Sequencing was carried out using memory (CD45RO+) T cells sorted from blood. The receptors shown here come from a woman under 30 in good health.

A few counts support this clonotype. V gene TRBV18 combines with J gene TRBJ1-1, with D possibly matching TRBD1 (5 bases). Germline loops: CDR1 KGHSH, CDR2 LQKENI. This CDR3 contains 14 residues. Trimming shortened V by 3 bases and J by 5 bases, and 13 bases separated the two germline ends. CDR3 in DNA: TGTGCCAGCTCACCCAGGGTAGTCAGGACTGAAGCTTTCTTT. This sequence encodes CASSPRVVRTEAFF.

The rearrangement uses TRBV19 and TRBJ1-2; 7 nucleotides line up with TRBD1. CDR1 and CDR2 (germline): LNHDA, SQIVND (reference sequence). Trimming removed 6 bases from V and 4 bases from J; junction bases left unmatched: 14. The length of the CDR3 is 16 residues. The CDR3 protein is CASRRDSTADGYGYTF. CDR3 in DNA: TGTGCCAGTAGACGGGACAGCACTGCTGATGGCTATGGCTACACCTTC.

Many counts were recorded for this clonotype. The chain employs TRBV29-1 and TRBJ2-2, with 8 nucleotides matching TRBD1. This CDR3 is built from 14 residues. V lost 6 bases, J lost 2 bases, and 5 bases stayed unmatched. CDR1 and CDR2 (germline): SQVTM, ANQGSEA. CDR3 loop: CSVLQGVNTGELFF. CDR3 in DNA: TGCAGCGTCTTACAGGGGGTTAACACCGGGGAGCTGTTTTTT.

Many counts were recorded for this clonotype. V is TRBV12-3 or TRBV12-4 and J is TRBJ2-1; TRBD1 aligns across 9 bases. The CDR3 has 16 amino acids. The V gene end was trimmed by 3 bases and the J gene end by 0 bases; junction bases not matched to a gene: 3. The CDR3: CASSFGTGSSYNEQFF. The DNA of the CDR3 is TGTGCCAGCAGTTTTGGGACAGGGTCCTCCTACAATGAGCAGTTCTTC.

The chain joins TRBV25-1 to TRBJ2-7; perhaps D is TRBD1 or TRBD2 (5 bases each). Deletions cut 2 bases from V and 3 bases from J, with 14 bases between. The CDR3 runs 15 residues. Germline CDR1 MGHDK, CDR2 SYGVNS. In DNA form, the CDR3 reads TGTGCCAGCAGTGAAGGTTGGGGGTCCAACTACGAGCAGTACTTC. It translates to CASSEGWGSNYEQYF.

The chain's CDR3 is CASSILGPAADTQYF. The CDR3 DNA reads TGTGCCAGTAGTATTTTAGGGCCCGCCGCAGATACGCAGTATTTT. The rearrangement joins TRBV19 to TRBJ2-3; no firm D call. Germline loops: CDR1 LNHDA, CDR2 SQIVND (reference sequence). The CDR3 has 15 residues. Trimming removed 3 bases at V and 4 bases at J, with 14 bases between.

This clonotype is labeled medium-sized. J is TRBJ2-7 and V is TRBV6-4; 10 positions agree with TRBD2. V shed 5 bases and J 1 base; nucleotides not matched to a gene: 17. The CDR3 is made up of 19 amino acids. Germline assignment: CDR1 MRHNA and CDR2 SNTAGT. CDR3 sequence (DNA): TGTGCCAGCAGTACGCACTCATCCGAGCGGGAGGGCCTTTCCTACGAGCAGTACTTC. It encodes CASSTHSSEREGLSYEQYF.

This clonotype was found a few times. Here the CDR3 DNA reads TGTGCCAGCAGTGACGTCGGGGACAGCCTGTATGGCTACACCTTC. This codes for CASSDVGDSLYGYTF. The chain carries TRBV6-4 and TRBJ1-2; 7 bases fit TRBD1. Germline trimming cut 2 bases from V and 5 bases from J; bases unmatched to any gene: 8. This CDR3 has 15 residues. The germline CDR1 and CDR2 sequences are MRHNA and SNTAGT.

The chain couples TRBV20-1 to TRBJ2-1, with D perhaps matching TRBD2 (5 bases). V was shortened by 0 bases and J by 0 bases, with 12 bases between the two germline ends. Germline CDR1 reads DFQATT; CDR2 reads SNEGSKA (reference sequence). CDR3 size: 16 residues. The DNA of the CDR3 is TGCAGTGCTAGAGATGGTGAAGGGAGCTCCTACAATGAGCAGTTCTTC. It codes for CSARDGEGSSYNEQFF.

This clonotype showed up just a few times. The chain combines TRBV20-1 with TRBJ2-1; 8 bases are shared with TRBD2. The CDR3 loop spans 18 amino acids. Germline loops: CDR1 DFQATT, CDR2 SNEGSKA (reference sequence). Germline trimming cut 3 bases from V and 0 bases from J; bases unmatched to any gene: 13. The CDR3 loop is CSARPLNSGASSYNEQFF. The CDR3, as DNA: TGCAGTGCTAGGCCGTTGAATAGCGGGGCGAGCTCCTACAATGAGCAGTTCTTC.

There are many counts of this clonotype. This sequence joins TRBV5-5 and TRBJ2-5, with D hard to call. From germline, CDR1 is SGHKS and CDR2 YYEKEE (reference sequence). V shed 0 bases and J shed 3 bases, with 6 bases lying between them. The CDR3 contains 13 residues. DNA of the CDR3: TGTGCCAGCAGCTTGGCCTGGGAAGAGACCCAGTACTTC. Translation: CASSLAWEETQYF.

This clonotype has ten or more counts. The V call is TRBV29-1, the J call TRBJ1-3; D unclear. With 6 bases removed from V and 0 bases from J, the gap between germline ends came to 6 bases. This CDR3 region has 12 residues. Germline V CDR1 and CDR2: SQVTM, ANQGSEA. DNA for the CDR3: TGCAGCGTACGGGACTCTGGAAACACCATATATTTT. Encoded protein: CSVRDSGNTIYF.

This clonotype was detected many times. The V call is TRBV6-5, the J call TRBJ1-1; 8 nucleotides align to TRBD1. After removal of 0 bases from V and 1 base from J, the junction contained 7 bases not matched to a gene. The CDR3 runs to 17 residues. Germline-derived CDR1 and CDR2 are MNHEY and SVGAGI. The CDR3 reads CASSYSAGGVGNTEAFF. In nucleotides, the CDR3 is TGTGCCAGCAGTTACTCAGCAGGGGGCGTGGGGAACACTGAAGCTTTCTTT.

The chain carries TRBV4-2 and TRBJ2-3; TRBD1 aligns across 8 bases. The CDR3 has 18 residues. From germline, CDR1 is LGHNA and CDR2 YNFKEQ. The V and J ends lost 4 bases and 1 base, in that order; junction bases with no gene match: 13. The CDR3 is CASSPPPDRGLGTDTQYF. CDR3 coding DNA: TGTGCCAGCAGCCCTCCCCCCGACAGGGGATTAGGCACAGATACGCAGTATTTT.

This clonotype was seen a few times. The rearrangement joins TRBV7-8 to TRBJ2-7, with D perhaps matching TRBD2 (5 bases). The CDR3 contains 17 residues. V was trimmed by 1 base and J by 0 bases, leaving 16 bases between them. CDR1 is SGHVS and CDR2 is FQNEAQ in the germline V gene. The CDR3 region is CASSLEERRAFSYEQYF. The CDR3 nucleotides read TGTGCCAGCAGCTTAGAAGAGAGGCGGGCTTTCTCCTACGAGCAGTACTTC.

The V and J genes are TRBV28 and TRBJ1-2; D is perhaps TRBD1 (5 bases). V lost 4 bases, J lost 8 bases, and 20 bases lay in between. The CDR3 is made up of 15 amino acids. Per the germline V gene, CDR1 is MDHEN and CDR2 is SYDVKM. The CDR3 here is CASSSVKGRVSGYTF. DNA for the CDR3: TGTGCCAGCAGTTCGGTAAAGGGGCGAGTCAGCGGCTACACCTTC.